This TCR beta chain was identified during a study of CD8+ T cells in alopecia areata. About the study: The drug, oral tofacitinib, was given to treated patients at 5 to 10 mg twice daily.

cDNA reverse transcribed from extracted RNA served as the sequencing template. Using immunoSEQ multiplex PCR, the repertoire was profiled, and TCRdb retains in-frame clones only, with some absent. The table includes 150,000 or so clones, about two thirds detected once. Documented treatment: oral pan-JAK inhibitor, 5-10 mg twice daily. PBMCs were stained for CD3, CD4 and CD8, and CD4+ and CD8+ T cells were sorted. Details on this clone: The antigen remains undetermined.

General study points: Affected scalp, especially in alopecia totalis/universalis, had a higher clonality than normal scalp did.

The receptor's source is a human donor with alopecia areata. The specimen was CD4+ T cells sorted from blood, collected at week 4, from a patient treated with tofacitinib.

The chain's CDR3 is CAATQGLGETQYF. The CDR3 DNA is TGTGCCGCCACTCAGGGGTTGGGAGAGACCCAGTACTTC. J is TRBJ2-5 and V is TRBV10-3; TRBD1 might be the D (6 bases). The CDR3 runs to 13 residues. Germline assignment: CDR1 ENHRY and CDR2 SYGVKD. V gave up 11 bases and J gave up 4 bases, with 17 bases separating them.